This T cell receptor beta chain is from a study of cytomegalovirus exposure and HLA in healthy donors. Across the study: An analysis done earlier identified about 100 million unique TCR beta sequences from approximately 170 million T cells. Overall study findings and caveats: TCR association rates varied by HLA locus in a later analysis, with DRB1 highest and HLA-C lowest. Fewer N-insertions than the 666-donor mean were reportedly shown by an Asian-associated ancestry cluster in a later analysis.

As for this clone: Its antigen remains unknown.

A multiplex PCR was run with 60 Vbeta primers and 13 Jbeta primers. Libraries were prepared by immunoSEQ multiplex PCR; TCRdb keeps only in-frame clonotypes and omits some of them. Of fewer than 200,000 clones detected, 79% appear once; the ten largest clones hold roughly 0.76%. Trimming took 0 bases from V and 3 from J, leaving 10 bases between them. Germline V gene sequence: CDR1 SGDLS, CDR2 YYNGEE. The CDR3 totals 15 residues. The TCR comes from a woman between 40 and 55 years old in good health and CMV-seronegative. The chain combines TRBV9 with TRBJ2-1; weak D call: TRBD2 (6 bases). The sample taken for sequencing was PBMCs. CDR3: CASSVELADYNEQFF. In DNA form, the CDR3 reads TGTGCCAGCAGCGTAGAGTTAGCGGACTACAATGAGCAGTTCTTC.